This TCR beta chain was sequenced in a study of blood T cell repertoires in COVID-19. On the study more broadly: T cells, B-cell-depleted T cells, or PBMCs supplied cDNA or gDNA.

The table came from immunoSEQ multiplex PCR; TCRdb's copy has only in-frame clones and leaves some out. The sample has around 120,000 clones, roughly 90% seen once. The CDR3 is made up of 13 amino acids. Germline V lookup: CDR1 LGHNA, CDR2 YNFKEQ. J was trimmed by 4 bases and V by 4 bases; bases with no gene match: 1. This TCR derives from a man between 70 and 80 years old who had recovered from COVID-19. This rearrangement joins TRBV4-2 to TRBJ2-7; 10 bases are a match to TRBD1. Material: peripheral blood. Here the CDR3 DNA reads TGTGCCAGCAGCCGACAGGGGGCTTACGAGCAGTACTTC. Protein: CASSRQGAYEQYF.